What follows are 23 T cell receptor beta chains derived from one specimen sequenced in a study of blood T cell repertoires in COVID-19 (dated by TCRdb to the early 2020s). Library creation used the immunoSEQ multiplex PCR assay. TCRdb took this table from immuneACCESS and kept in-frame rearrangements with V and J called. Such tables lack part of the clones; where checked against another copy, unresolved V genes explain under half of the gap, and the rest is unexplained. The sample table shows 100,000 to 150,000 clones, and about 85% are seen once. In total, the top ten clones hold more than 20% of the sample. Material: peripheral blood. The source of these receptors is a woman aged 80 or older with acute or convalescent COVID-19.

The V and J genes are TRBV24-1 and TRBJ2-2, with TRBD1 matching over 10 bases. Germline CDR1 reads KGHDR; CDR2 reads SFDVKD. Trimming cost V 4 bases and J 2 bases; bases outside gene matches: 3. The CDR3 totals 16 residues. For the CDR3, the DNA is TGTGCCACCAGTGAATGGACAGGGGGTAACACCGGGGAGCTGTTTTTT. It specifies CATSEWTGGNTGELFF.

CDR3 sequence (DNA): TGTGCCAGCAGCTTAGGACATACTAATGAAAAACTGTTTTTT. Protein: CASSLGHTNEKLFF. V is TRBV7-2 and J is TRBJ1-4; D remains ambiguous. Per the germline V gene, CDR1 is SGHTA and CDR2 is FQGNSA. Trimming stripped 1 base from V and 2 bases from J, with 5 bases between. The CDR3 consists of 14 residues.

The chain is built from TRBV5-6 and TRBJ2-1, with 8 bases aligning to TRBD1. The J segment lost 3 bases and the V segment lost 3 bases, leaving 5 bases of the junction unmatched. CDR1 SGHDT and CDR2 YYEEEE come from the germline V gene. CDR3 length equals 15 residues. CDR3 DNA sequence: TGTGCCAGCAGCTACCGGGACAGGCTCTACAATGAGCAGTTCTTC. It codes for CASSYRDRLYNEQFF.

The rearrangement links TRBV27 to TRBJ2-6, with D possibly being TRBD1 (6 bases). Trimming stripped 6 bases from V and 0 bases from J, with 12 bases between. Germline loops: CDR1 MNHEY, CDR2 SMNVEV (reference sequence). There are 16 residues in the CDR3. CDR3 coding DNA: TGTGCCAGCAGCTGGCAGGGGAGCTCTGGGGCCAACGTCCTGACTTTC. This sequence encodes CASSWQGSSGANVLTF.

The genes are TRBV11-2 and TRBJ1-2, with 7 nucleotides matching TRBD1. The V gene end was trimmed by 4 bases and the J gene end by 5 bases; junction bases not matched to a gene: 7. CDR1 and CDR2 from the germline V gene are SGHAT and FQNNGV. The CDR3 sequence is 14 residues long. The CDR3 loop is CASSSLTGLYGYTF. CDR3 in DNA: TGTGCCAGCAGCTCTTTGACAGGGCTGTATGGCTACACCTTC.

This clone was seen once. CDR3 nucleotides: TGCGCCAGCAGCGCGGCTAGCGGGGGCACAGATACGCAGTATTTT. It codes for CASSAASGGTDTQYF. The rearrangement uses TRBV4-1 and TRBJ2-3; 9 bases fit TRBD2. CDR1 is MGHRA and CDR2 is YSYEKL in the germline V gene. CDR3 length: 15 amino acids. V lost 5 bases, J lost 1 base, and 4 bases stayed unmatched.

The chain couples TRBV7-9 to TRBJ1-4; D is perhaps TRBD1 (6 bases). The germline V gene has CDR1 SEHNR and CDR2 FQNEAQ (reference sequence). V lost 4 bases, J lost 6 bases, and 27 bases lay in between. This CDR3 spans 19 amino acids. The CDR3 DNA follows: TGTGCCAGCAGCTCACCCGGGCGATTGGGGGGGGCCGCTTATGAAAAACTGTTTTTT. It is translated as CASSSPGRLGGAAYEKLFF. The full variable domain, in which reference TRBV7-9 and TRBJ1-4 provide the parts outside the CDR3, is DTGVSQNPRHKITKRGQNVTFRCDPISEHNRLYWYRQTLGQGPEFLTYFQNEAQLEKSRLLSDRFSAERPKGSFSTLEIQRTEQGDSAMYLCASSSPGRLGGAAYEKLFFGSGTQLSVL.

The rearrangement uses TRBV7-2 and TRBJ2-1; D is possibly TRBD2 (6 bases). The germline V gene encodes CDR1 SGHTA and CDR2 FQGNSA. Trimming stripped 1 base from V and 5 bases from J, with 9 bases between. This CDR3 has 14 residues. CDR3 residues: CASSLVAGNNEQFF. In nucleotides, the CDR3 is TGTGCCAGCAGCTTAGTGGCGGGGAACAATGAGCAGTTCTTC.

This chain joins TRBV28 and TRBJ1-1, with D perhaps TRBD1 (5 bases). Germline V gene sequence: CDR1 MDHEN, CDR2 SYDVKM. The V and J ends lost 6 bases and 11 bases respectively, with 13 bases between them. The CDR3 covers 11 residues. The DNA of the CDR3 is TGTGCCAGCAGGTCTATGGCAGGGGCTTTCTTT. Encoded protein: CASRSMAGAFF.

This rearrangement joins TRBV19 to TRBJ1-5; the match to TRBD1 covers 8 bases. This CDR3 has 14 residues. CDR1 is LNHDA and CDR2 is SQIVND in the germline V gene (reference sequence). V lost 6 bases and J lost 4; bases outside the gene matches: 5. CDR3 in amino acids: CASSQGQANQPQHF. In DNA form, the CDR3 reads TGTGCCAGTAGCCAGGGACAGGCAAATCAGCCCCAGCATTTT.

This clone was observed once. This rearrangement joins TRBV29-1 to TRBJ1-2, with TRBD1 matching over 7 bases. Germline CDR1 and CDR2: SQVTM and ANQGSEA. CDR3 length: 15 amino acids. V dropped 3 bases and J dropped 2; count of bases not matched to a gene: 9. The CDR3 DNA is TGCAGCGTTGAGGGGACAGCTGGCGCGAACTATGGCTACACCTTC. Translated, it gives CSVEGTAGANYGYTF.

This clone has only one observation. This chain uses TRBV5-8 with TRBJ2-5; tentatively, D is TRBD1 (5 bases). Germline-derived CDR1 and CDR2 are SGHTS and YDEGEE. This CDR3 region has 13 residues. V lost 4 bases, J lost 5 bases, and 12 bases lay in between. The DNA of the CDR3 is TGTGCCAGCAGCGCCTCAGGGTGGGAGACCCAGTACTTC. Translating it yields CASSASGWETQYF.

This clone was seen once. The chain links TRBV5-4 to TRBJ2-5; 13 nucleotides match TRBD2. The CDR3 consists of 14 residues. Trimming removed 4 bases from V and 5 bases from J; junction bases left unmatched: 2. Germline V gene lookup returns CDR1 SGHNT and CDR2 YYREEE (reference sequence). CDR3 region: CASSETSGGETQYF. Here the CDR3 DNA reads TGTGCCAGCAGCGAGACTAGCGGGGGGGAGACCCAGTACTTC.

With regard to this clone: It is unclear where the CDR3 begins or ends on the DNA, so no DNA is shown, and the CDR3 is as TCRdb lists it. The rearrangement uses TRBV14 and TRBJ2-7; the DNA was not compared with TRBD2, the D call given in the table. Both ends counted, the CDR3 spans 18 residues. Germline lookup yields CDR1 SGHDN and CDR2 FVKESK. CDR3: CASSQGWGRGADSGVKYV.

CDR3 region: CASSGLDSGNTIYF. The CDR3 nucleotides read TGTGCCAGCAGCGGGCTCGACTCTGGAAACACCATATATTTT. The chain is built from TRBV7-6 and TRBJ1-3; D not certain. The CDR3 sequence is 14 residues long. Germline V gene sequence: CDR1 SGHVS, CDR2 FNYEAQ. V was clipped by 5 bases and J by 0 bases, with 8 bases between them.

The CDR3 sequence is CASSAIISGVHFLAKNIQYF. The DNA for the CDR3 is TGCGCCAGCTCAGCGATAATAAGCGGGGTACACTTTCTAGCCAAAAACATTCAGTACTTC. The V and J genes are TRBV10-1 and TRBJ2-4, with 7 positions matching TRBD2. This CDR3 spans 20 amino acids. CDR1 is WNHNN and CDR2 is SYGVQD in the germline V gene (reference sequence). V gave up 8 bases and J gave up 0 bases; unmatched junction bases: 22.

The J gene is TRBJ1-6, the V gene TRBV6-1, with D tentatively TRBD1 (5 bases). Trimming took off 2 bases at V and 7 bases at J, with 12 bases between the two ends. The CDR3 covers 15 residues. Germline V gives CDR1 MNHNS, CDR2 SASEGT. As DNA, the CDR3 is TGTGCCAGCAGTGAATCGTTGCGGGGGAATTCACCCCTCCACTTT. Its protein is CASSESLRGNSPLHF.

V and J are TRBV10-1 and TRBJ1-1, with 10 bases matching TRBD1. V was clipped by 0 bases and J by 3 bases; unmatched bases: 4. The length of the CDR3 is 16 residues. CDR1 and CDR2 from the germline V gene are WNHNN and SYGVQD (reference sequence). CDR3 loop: CASSESPGQGYTEAFF. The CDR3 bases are TGCGCCAGCAGTGAGTCGCCGGGACAGGGGTACACTGAAGCTTTCTTT.

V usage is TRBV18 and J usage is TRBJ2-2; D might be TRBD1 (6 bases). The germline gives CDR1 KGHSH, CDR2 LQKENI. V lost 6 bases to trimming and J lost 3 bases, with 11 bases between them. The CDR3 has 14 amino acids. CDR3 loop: CASSSGQHTGELFF. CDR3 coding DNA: TGTGCCAGCTCCTCCGGACAGCACACCGGGGAGCTGTTTTTT.

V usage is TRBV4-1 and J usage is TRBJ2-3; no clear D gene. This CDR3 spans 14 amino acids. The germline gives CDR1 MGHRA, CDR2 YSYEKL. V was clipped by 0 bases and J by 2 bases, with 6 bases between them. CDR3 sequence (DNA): TGCGCCAGCAGCCAAGATTGGCTCACAGATACGCAGTATTTT. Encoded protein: CASSQDWLTDTQYF.

CDR3 coding DNA: TGTGCCAGCAGCCAAGCCCCAGGGGGCTCTGGAAACACCATATATTTT. Translation: CASSQAPGGSGNTIYF. The chain is built from TRBV3-1 (or the pseudogene TRBV3-2) and TRBJ1-3; 7 bases line up with TRBD1. Germline V gene data show CDR1 as LGHDT and CDR2 as YNNKEL (reference sequence). V lost 1 base to trimming and J lost 0 bases; unmatched junction nucleotides: 3. The CDR3 is 16 residues long.

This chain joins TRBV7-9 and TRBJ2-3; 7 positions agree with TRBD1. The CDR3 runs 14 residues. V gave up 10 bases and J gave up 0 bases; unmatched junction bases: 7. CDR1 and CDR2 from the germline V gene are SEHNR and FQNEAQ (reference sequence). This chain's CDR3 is CATLDRLSTDTQYF. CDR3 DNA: TGTGCCACCTTGGACAGGTTGAGCACAGATACGCAGTATTTT.

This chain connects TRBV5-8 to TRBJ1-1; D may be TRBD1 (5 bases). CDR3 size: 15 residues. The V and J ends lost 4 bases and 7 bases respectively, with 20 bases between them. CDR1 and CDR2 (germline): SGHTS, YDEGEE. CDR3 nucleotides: TGTGCCAGCAGCCTTGCACGAGGAGGGGCGATTGAAGCTTTCTTT. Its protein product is CASSLARGGAIEAFF.